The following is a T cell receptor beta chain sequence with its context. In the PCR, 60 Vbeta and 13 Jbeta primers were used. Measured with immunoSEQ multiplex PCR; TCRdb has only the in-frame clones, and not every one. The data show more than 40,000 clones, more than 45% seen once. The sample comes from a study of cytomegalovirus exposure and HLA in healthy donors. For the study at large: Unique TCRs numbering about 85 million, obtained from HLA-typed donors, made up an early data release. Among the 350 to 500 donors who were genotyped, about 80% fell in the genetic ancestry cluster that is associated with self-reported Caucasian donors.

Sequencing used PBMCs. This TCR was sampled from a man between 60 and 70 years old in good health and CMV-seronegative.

The CDR3 DNA reads as TGTGCCTGGAGTGACAGGACTAGCTGGGGGTCGGGCAAAAACATTCAGTACTTC. Its protein product is CAWSDRTSWGSGKNIQYF. V usage is TRBV30 and J usage is TRBJ2-4; 8 positions match TRBD2. Losses at the gene ends were 1 base for V and 3 bases for J; bases not matched to a gene: 14. The CDR3 sequence is 18 residues long. The germline CDR1 and CDR2 sequences are GTSNPN and SVGIG (reference sequence).